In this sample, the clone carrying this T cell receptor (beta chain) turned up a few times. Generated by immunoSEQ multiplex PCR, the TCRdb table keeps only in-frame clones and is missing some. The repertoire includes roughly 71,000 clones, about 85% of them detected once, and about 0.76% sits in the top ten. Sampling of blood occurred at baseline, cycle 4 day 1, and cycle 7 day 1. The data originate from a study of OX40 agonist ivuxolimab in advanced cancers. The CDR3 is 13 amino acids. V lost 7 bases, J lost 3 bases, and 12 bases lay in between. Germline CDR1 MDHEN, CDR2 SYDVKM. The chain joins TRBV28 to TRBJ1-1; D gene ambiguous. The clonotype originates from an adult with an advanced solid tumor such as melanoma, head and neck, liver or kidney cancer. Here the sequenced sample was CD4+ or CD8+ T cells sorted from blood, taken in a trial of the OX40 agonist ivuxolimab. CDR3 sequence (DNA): TGTGCCAGCAAAGACCTTAGGGACACTGAAGCTTTCTTT. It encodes CASKDLRDTEAFF.